The subject of this entry is one T cell receptor (beta chain). These data come from a study of CD8+CD57+ T cells in acquired aplastic anemia. The use of genomic DNA as template underpinned the TCR beta VDJ and CDR3 profiling. TCRdb re-called the reads with MiXCR, one entry per CDR3 protein. The sample has 150,000 to 200,000 distinct CDR3 sequences; roughly 43% are singletons. Only patients with CD8+CD57+ cell expansion on flow cytometry were chosen for sequencing. The sample taken for sequencing was sorted CD4+, CD8+, or CD8+CD57+ T cells (not recorded which) from PBMCs. The receptor's source is a human donor with aplastic anemia.

CDR3 residues: CASSKTGTGNLRVEKLFF. CDR3 coding DNA: TGTGCCAGCTCTAAAACCGGGACAGGGAACCTCAGGGTCGAAAAACTGTTTTTT. V usage is TRBV19 and J usage is TRBJ1-4; TRBD1 agrees at 9 bases. Losses at the gene ends were 9 bases for V and 8 bases for J; bases not matched to a gene: 22. Germline assignment: CDR1 LNHDA and CDR2 SQIVND (reference sequence). The length of the CDR3 is 18 residues.